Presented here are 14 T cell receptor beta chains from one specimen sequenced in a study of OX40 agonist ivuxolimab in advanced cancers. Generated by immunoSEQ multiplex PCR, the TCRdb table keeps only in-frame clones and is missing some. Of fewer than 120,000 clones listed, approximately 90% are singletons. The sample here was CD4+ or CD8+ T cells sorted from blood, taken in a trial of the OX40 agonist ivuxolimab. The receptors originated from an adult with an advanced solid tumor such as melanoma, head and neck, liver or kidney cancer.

The DNA of the CDR3 is TGTGCCAGCACCCATAGGGGGGGACTTCAGCCCCAGCATTTT. This encodes CASTHRGGLQPQHF. The chain couples TRBV7-9 to TRBJ1-5; a possible D gene is TRBD1 (6 bases). The V gene's germline CDR1 is SEHNR and CDR2 FQNEAQ (reference sequence). V lost 7 bases to trimming and J lost 6 bases, with 16 bases between them. This CDR3 has 14 amino acids.

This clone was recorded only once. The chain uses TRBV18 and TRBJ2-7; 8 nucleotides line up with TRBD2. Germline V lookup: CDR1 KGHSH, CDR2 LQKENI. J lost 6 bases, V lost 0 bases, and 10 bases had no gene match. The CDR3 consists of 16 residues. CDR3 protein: CASSPPGGAPAGEQYF. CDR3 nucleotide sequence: TGTGCCAGCTCACCACCCGGGGGGGCCCCAGCCGGCGAGCAGTACTTC. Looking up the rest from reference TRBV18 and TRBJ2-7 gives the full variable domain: NAGVMQNPRHLVRRRGQEARLRCSPMKGHSHVYWYRQLPEEGLKFMVYLQKENIIDESGMPKERFSAEFPKEGPSILRIQQVVRGDSAAYFCASSPPGGAPAGEQYFGPGTRLTVT.

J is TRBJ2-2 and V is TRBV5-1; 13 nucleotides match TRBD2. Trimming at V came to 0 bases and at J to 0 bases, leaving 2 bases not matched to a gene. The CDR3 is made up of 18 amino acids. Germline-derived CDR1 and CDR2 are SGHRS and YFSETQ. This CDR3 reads CASSLVGLAGANTGELFF. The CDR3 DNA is TGCGCCAGCAGCTTGGTAGGACTAGCGGGAGCGAACACCGGGGAGCTGTTTTTT. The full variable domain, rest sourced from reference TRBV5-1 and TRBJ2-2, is KAGVTQTPRYLIKTRGQQVTLSCSPISGHRSVSWYQQTPGQGLQFLFEYFSETQRNKGNFPGRFSGRQFSNSRSEMNVSTLELGDSALYLCASSLVGLAGANTGELFFGEGSRLTVL.

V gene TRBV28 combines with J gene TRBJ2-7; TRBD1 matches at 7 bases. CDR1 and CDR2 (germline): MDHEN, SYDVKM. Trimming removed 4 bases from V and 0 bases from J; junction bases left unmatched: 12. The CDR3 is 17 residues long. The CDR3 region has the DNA TGTGCCAGCAGTTCGCCAGGACAGGTTTCCCTCTCCTACGAGCAGTACTTC. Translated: CASSSPGQVSLSYEQYF.

The CDR3 loop reads CASSVFGGNTEAFF. In DNA form, the CDR3 reads TGTGCCAGCAGCGTTTTTGGGGGCAACACTGAAGCTTTCTTT. The J gene is TRBJ1-1, the V gene TRBV7-3, with TRBD1 as a possible D gene (6 bases). The length of the CDR3 is 14 residues. From germline, CDR1 is SGHTA and CDR2 FQGTGA. V lost 5 bases and J 2 bases, leaving 12 bases between the germline ends.

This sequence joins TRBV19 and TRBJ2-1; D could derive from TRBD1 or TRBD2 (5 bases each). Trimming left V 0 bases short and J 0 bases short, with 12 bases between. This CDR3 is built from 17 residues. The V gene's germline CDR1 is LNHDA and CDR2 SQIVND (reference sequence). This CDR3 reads CASSIDPGTSSYNEQFF. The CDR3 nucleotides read TGTGCCAGTAGTATAGACCCCGGGACCAGCTCCTACAATGAGCAGTTCTTC. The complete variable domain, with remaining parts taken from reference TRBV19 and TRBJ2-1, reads DGGITQSPKYLFRKEGQNVTLSCEQNLNHDAMYWYRQDPGQGLRLIYYSQIVNDFQKGDIAEGYSVSREKKESFPLTVTSAQKNPTAFYLCASSIDPGTSSYNEQFFGPGTRLTVL.

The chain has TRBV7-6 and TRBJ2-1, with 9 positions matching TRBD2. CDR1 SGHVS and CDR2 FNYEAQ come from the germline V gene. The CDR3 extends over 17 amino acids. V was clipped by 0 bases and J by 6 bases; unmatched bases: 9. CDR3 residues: CASSLAGISGRGNEQFF. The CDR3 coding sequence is TGTGCCAGCAGCTTAGCGGGAATTAGCGGGAGAGGCAATGAGCAGTTCTTC.

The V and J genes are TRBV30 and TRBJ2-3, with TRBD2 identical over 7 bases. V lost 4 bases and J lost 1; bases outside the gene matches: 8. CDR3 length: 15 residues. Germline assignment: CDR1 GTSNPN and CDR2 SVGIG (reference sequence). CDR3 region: CAWKVRLAGTDTQYF. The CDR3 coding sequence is TGTGCCTGGAAGGTTCGGCTAGCGGGCACAGATACGCAGTATTTT.

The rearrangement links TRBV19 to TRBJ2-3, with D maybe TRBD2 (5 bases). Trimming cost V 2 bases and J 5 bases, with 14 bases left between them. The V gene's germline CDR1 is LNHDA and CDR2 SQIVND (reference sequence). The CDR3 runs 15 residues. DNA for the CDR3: TGTGCCAGTAGTATAACGGGGTTAGTGGGAGATACGCAGTATTTT. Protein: CASSITGLVGDTQYF.

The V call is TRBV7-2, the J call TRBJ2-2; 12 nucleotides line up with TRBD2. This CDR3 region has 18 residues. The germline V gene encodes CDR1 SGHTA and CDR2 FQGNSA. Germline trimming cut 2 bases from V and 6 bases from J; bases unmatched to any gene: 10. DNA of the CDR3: TGTGCCAGCAGCTTATCCCGATTACTAGCGGGAGGAGCCGGGGAGCTGTTTTTT. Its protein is CASSLSRLLAGGAGELFF.

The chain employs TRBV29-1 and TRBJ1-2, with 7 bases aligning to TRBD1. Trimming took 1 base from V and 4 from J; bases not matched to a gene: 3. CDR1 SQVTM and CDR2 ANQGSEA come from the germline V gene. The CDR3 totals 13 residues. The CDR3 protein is CSVEVQGTYGYTF. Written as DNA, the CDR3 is TGCAGCGTTGAAGTACAGGGGACCTATGGCTACACCTTC. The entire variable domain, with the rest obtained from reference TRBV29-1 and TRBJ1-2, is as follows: SAVISQKPSRDICQRGTSLTIQCQVDSQVTMMFWYRQQPGQSLTLIATANQGSEATYESGFVIDKFPISRPNLTFSTLTVSNMSPEDSSIYLCSVEVQGTYGYTFGSGTRLTVV.

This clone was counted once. The CDR3 reads CASTAPLSTEAFF. For the CDR3, the DNA is TGTGCCAGCACTGCACCCTTGAGCACTGAAGCTTTCTTT. J is TRBJ1-1 and V is TRBV25-1; the D is unclear. This CDR3 contains 13 residues. Germline V CDR1 and CDR2: MGHDK, SYGVNS. V lost 7 bases, J lost 4 bases, and 13 bases lay in between.

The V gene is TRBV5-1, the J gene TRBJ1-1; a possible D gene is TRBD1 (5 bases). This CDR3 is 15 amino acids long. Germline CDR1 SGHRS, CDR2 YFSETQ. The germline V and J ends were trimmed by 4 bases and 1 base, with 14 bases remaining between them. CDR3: CASSRNPGQNTEAFF. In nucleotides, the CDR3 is TGCGCCAGCAGCCGAAACCCCGGACAGAACACTGAAGCTTTCTTT.

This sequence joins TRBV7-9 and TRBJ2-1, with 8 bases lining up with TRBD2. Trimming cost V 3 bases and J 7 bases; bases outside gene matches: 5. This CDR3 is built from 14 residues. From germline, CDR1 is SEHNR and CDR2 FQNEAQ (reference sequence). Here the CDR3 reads CASSFGTSTNEQFF. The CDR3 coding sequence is TGTGCCAGCAGCTTTGGGACTAGTACGAATGAGCAGTTCTTC.